A selection of T cell receptor beta chains follows, all from one sample in a study of type 1 regulatory T cells. TCRdb reprocessed the reads via MiXCR and lists one record per CDR3 protein. Of some 60,000 distinct CDR3 sequences listed, 62% are singletons. These receptors' targets are unknown. Sequencing was carried out using cultured non-Tr1 T cells, either the whole culture or a sorted T cell fraction (not recorded which). Receptors originate from a human donor in good health. The CDR3 runs from the conserved cysteine through the conserved F or W.

J gene | V gene | CDR3 protein
TRBJ2-5 | TRBV5-5 | CASSFGPDGETQYF
TRBJ2-7 | TRBV20-1 | CSAQERRGYEQYF
TRBJ2-7 | TRBV5-1 | CASSIGLAGGPPYEQYF
TRBJ1-5 | TRBV19 | CASSIRGTGGGNQPQHF
TRBJ2-7 | TRBV7-2 | CASSPPRGGTFRAEQYF
TRBJ2-6 | TRBV20-1 | CSATIQSSGANVLTF
TRBJ2-5 | TRBV7-8 | CASSLPWLQETQYF
TRBJ2-5 | TRBV5-1 | CASSFAPTAAQYF
TRBJ2-7 | TRBV11-2 | CASSYYRATLYEQYF
TRBJ2-3 | TRBV20-1 | CSAREASGSTDTQYF
TRBJ2-7 | TRBV28 | CASTKPSERKYEQYF
TRBJ2-5 | TRBV10-2 | CASSELGGSKETQYF
TRBJ1-2 | TRBV5-1 | CASSSGQGAAVYTF
TRBJ1-3 | TRBV12-3/TRBV12-4 | CASGNSDKVGYTIYF
TRBJ2-3 | TRBV18 | CASSPTETGGSTDTQYF